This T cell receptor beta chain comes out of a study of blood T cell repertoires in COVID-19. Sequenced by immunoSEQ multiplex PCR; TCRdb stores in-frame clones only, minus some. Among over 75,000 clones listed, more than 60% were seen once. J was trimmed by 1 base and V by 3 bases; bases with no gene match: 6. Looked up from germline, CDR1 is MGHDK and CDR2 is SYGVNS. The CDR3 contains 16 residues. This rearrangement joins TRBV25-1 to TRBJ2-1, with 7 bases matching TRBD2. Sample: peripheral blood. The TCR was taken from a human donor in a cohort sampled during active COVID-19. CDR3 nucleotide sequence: TGTGCCAGCAGTGATCTCGGCGGGGGATCCTACAATGAGCAGTTCTTC. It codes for CASSDLGGGSYNEQFF.